This T cell receptor (beta chain) was retrieved from a study of response to subunit inactivated influenza vaccine. V shed 5 bases and J 2 bases; nucleotides not matched to a gene: 7. The CDR3 loop spans 15 amino acids. Per the germline V gene, CDR1 is SGHRS and CDR2 is YFSETQ. TCRdb independently ran MiXCR on the RT-PCR reads; one entry per CDR3 protein. The sample carries about 610,000 distinct CDR3 sequences, less than 15% recorded once. The study's findings and limits: Only a handful of new T cells, the authors suggested, are recruited with each seasonal influenza vaccination.

On this clonotype: Its matching antigen is unknown.

The chain has TRBV5-1 and TRBJ2-5, with 9 bases fitting TRBD2. The sample was PBMCs from blood, taken roughly 13 days after vaccination. The sequence was collected from a man aged 50-60 years who received an inactivated influenza vaccine. CDR3 region: CASRIGSGGQETQYF. CDR3 DNA: TGCGCCAGCAGAATAGGTAGCGGGGGACAAGAGACCCAGTACTTC.